This T cell receptor beta chain emerged from a study of regulatory dendritic cells for organ transplantation (dated by TCRdb to about 2017). A note on the overall study: The TCRbeta repertoires of sorted naive and memory CD4+ and CD8+ T cells were sequenced before and after allostimulation with regulatory or mature dendritic cells.

FACS was used to sort CD4+ or CD8+ cells into naive T cells (CD45RA+) and memory T cells (CD45RO+). The T cells used for TCR sequencing were obtained from a couple of healthy control subjects. Unstimulated sorted T cell subsets were used as baseline controls for the mixed lymphocyte reactions. The Qiagen DNeasy Blood & Tissue Kit was used for extraction of genomic DNA. The germline V end is reduced by 7 bases and the J end by 5 bases; junction bases left unmatched: 4. The CDR3, cysteine through phenylalanine, is 15 amino acids long. The sequence is cut down to CDR3 DNA, 45 bases in frame from base 1. From the germline V gene (reference sequence), CDR1 is MNHEY and CDR2 is SMNVEV. General conclusions and limits of the study: Only a couple of subjects were sequenced, and considerable between-individual heterogeneity in the alloreactive memory CD8+ T cell pool was noted by the authors. Expansion of memory CD8+ clones was induced by allostimulation in both subjects, but more limited expansion appeared to be induced by regulatory dendritic cells than by mature dendritic cells. Among the resting subsets, memory CD8+ T cells contained the most alloreactive TCR clonotypes. Highly diverse repertoires were observed in naive CD4+ and CD8+ T cells, whereas lower diversity was observed in memory cells, and the most oligoclonal repertoires were found in memory CD8+ cells.

Concerning this clone: There is no known antigen for this receptor. The input lacks base qualities; no much larger clone sits a single base away.

A multiplexed two-step PCR with Vbeta-specific forward primers and Jbeta-specific reverse primers was used to amplify the TCRbeta CDR3 regions. TCRbeta libraries were sequenced on an Illumina instrument through the immunoSEQ service. As for the original processing: V, D and J genes were assigned using IMGT annotation, and counts were corrected for multiplex PCR bias using synthetic CDR3 analogues. In the immunoSEQ Analyzer, repertoire clonality was calculated as one minus the normalized Shannon entropy. Clonal expansion was defined using Fisher's exact test with Benjamini-Hochberg false discovery rate control and a two-tailed threshold of P<0.01. TCRdb stores this immuneACCESS table with in-frame sequences only. Part of the clones is absent; in the studies checked, under half of the shortfall reflects unresolved V genes, and no reason is known for the rest. V, J and clone size reflect that table, while D and trimming were determined from the DNA. Present in this sample are under 40,000 clones, 75% to 95% of which were seen just once. Around 0.12% of the sample goes to the ten largest clones.

The V and J segments used are TRBV27 and TRBJ2-2, with 13 junctional bases fitting TRBD2. The source is a human donor in good health. The sequenced material came from naive CD8+ T cells from blood. The sample's cell subset or site label is to be understood as: CD45RA+ naive T cells. CDR3 protein: CASIGLAGVTGELFF. The bases are TGTGCCAGCATTGGACTAGCGGGAGTAACCGGGGAGCTGTTTTTT.